One sample yielded the 12 T cell receptor beta chains listed below, sequenced in a study of shared clonotypes between healthy human individuals (TCRdb year 2020). Receptor libraries were prepared by the immunoSEQ multiplex PCR assay. The immuneACCESS repertoire file appears here via TCRdb, limited to in-frame rearrangements. These files lack a portion of the clones; in checked studies, under half of the deficit traces to unresolved V genes, and the cause of the others is not known. Within this sample are approximately 2.1 million clones, with approximately 93% of them counted one time only. The leading ten clones occupy about 0.37% of the sample. The sequencing sample was made of naive CD4+ T cells from PBMCs. This sample's cell subset or site label indicates: CD45RA+ positively selected. These receptor sequences come from a man between 18 and 29 years old in good health. Some clones in this sample may be carry-over from other donors' samples.

This chain uses TRBV28 with TRBJ2-3; 9 bases are a match to TRBD1. The CDR3 contains 16 residues. Germline CDR1 and CDR2: MDHEN and SYDVKM. V dropped 6 bases and J dropped 4; count of bases not matched to a gene: 11. The CDR3 DNA follows: TGTGCCAGCAGCCGCGGGGACAGGGTGGGTGCAGATACGCAGTATTTT. It is translated as CASSRGDRVGADTQYF.

There are a few counts of this clone. The rearrangement links TRBV28 to TRBJ2-2, with 10 bases that match TRBD1. Looked up from germline, CDR1 is MDHEN and CDR2 is SYDVKM. The CDR3 totals 14 residues. J was trimmed by 6 bases and V by 6 bases; bases with no gene match: 4. CDR3: CASRQDRGAGELFF. DNA for the CDR3: TGTGCCAGCAGACAGGACAGGGGGGCCGGGGAGCTGTTTTTT.

This clone was seen once. The V and J genes are TRBV28 and TRBJ2-1; weak D call: TRBD2 (6 bases). V shed 4 bases and J shed 1 base, with 17 bases lying between them. Germline CDR1 MDHEN, CDR2 SYDVKM. The CDR3 has 17 residues. The CDR3 loop reads CASSSPDGSRSYNEQFF. In DNA form, the CDR3 reads TGTGCCAGCAGTTCCCCGGACGGGAGTCGTTCCTACAATGAGCAGTTCTTC.

The genes are TRBV25-1 and TRBJ1-4; D is ambiguous. The V end was cut by 2 bases, the J end by 5 bases, with 12 bases between. The CDR3 spans 15 residues. Per germline, CDR1 MGHDK and CDR2 SYGVNS. CDR3 in amino acids: CASSEHRSGNEKLFF. For the CDR3, the DNA is TGTGCCAGCAGTGAACACAGAAGCGGGAATGAAAAACTGTTTTTT.

As for this clone: Other DNA sequences within the sample encode an identical CDR3. The rearrangement joins TRBV5-6 to TRBJ2-1; unclear D gene. Germline V gene data show CDR1 as SGHDT and CDR2 as YYEEEE. V was cut by 3 bases and J by 2 bases, with 0 bases left in between. The CDR3 is 11 amino acids. CDR3 coding DNA: TGTGCCAGCAGCTCCTACAATGAGCAGTTCTTC. This codes for CASSSYNEQFF.

The chain links TRBV9 to TRBJ1-6; 8 bases fit TRBD1. This CDR3 is built from 16 residues. Germline V lookup: CDR1 SGDLS, CDR2 YYNGEE. The J segment lost 6 bases and the V segment lost 4 bases, leaving 9 bases of the junction unmatched. The CDR3 DNA follows: TGTGCCAGCAGCCCAGGACAGGGAATGCCTAATTCACCCCTCCACTTT. It codes for CASSPGQGMPNSPLHF.

V and J are TRBV11-2 and TRBJ2-7; D remains unclear. Germline V CDR1 and CDR2: SGHAT, FQNNGV. The CDR3 has 14 residues. Trimming took off 2 bases at V and 3 bases at J, with 11 bases between the two ends. CDR3 sequence (DNA): TGTGCCAGCAGCTTATGGCGCGGCAGCTACGAGCAGTACTTC. Translating it yields CASSLWRGSYEQYF.

The chain carries TRBV11-3 and TRBJ2-7; 13 bases are shared with TRBD2. CDR1 is SGHNT and CDR2 is YENEEA in the germline V gene. The CDR3 covers 15 residues. Unmatched junction bases numbered 4, after V lost 3 bases and J lost 5 bases. The CDR3 DNA is TGTGCCAGCAGCTTCCGGACTAGCGGGAGAGACGAGCAGTACTTC. Encoded protein: CASSFRTSGRDEQYF.

The chain couples TRBV15 to TRBJ1-4; perhaps TRBD1 as D (5 bases). CDR3 length: 18 amino acids. The germline V gene encodes CDR1 LNHNV and CDR2 YYDKDF (reference sequence). With 0 bases removed from V and 2 bases from J, the gap between germline ends came to 16 bases. CDR3 sequence reads: CATSRDGFGGETNEKLFF. As DNA, the CDR3 is TGTGCCACCAGCAGAGATGGCTTCGGAGGGGAGACTAATGAAAAACTGTTTTTT.

This chain uses TRBV28 with TRBJ2-4; D is ambiguous. V was shortened by 5 bases and J by 12 bases, with 17 bases between the two germline ends. In germline, CDR1 is MDHEN, CDR2 SYDVKM. The CDR3 contains 13 residues. The CDR3 coding sequence is TGTGCCAGCAGTCCGCCGACCTCCTCCCCTCAGTACTTC. This gives the protein CASSPPTSSPQYF.

The V and J genes are TRBV5-1 and TRBJ2-5; D tentatively reads TRBD1 or TRBD2 (5 bases each). CDR1 and CDR2 from the germline V gene are SGHRS and YFSETQ. V lost 0 bases to trimming and J lost 2 bases, with 14 bases between them. The CDR3 is 16 residues long. CDR3 loop: CASSLAQSGGQETQYF. The CDR3 DNA sequence: TGCGCCAGCAGCTTGGCCCAGAGTGGGGGACAAGAGACCCAGTACTTC.

Only one count was recorded for this clone. The rearrangement joins TRBV7-8 to TRBJ2-1; D gene uncertain. The CDR3 is 15 residues long. The germline V gene has CDR1 SGHVS and CDR2 FQNEAQ. Trimming stripped 1 base from V and 3 bases from J, with 10 bases between. DNA for the CDR3: TGTGCCAGCAGCTTAGAAAGGTCCGGCTACAATGAGCAGTTCTTC. Residues: CASSLERSGYNEQFF.